A selection of T cell receptor beta chains follows, all from one sample in a study of blood T cell repertoires in COVID-19. TCRdb keeps only in-frame clones here, not all; method: immunoSEQ multiplex PCR. The table shows roughly 200,000 clones, with less than 90% occurring only once. Sequencing was carried out using PBMCs or T cells enriched from blood (not recorded which). The source of these receptors is a woman in her twenties or thirties who had been exposed to COVID-19. Each CDR3 is given with its conserved first and last residue. D genes are given only for firm matches. Not all rows give a size; the values are once, few, many and, for expanded clones, a class.

DNA	CDR3	size	D	V	J
TGTGCCAGCAGCTTAGGCTCCGCCGGGGTGACTGAAGCTTTCTTT	CASSLGSAGVTEAFF	once	-	TRBV7-9	TRBJ1-1
TGTGCCACCAGCGTGGGCAGTGGAAAACTGTTTTTT	CATSVGSGKLFF	-	-	TRBV15	TRBJ1-4
TGTGCCAGCAGTGAGGCTCAGGGGGCTGGTTCACCCCTCCACTTT	CASSEAQGAGSPLHF	-	TRBD1	TRBV25-1	TRBJ1-6
TGCGCCAGCAGCTTGCGCTCTAGCGGGGGGGGTTCGAATGAGCAGTTCTTC	CASSLRSSGGGSNEQFF	-	TRBD2	TRBV5-1	TRBJ2-1
TGTGCCAGCAGCGTAGCATTAGATTCTTATGGCTACACCTTC	CASSVALDSYGYTF	-	-	TRBV9	TRBJ1-2
TGCGCCAGCAGCCGGAGGACAGGGGATAACTATGGCTACACCTTC	CASSRRTGDNYGYTF	-	TRBD1	TRBV5-1	TRBJ1-2
TGTGCCAGCAGCCTGACAGGGGGAGGACAGCCCCAGCATTTT	CASSLTGGGQPQHF	-	TRBD1	TRBV6-5	TRBJ1-5
TGCGCCAGCAGTGCCGGGACTCCGAGTATCTATGGCTACACCTTC	CASSAGTPSIYGYTF	-	-	TRBV10-2	TRBJ1-2
TGCGCCAGCAGCTGGGGACAGGGATCCGAGGCCGGGGAGCTGTTTTTT	CASSWGQGSEAGELFF	-	TRBD1	TRBV5-1	TRBJ2-2
TGTGCCACCAGTGATTCCCAGATAACCAAAAACATTCAGTACTTC	CATSDSQITKNIQYF	once	-	TRBV24-1	TRBJ2-4
TGTGCCTGGACCCCTGGGACAGGGACTTTCTACGAGCAGTACTTC	CAWTPGTGTFYEQYF	-	TRBD1	TRBV30	TRBJ2-7
TGTGCCAGCAGCTTGGCACATTCCGACGAGCAGTACTTC	CASSLAHSDEQYF	-	-	TRBV5-6	TRBJ2-7
TGTGCCGGTAGAGTGCCCTGGGGAGTCTACACCTTC	CAGRVPWGVYTF	-	-	TRBV30	TRBJ1-2
TGCGCCAGCAGTGAGTTACAGACCCCCCAGTACTTC	CASSELQTPQYF	-	-	TRBV10-1	TRBJ2-7
TGTGCCAGCAGCTCTAGCGGGGTTGGGGGAACAGATACGCAGTATTTT	CASSSSGVGGTDTQYF	-	TRBD2	TRBV11-3	TRBJ2-3
TGCGCCAGCAGCTTAAACCTAGCGGGGGCAACCACCGGGGAGCTGTTTTTT	CASSLNLAGATTGELFF	-	TRBD2	TRBV5-1	TRBJ2-2
TGTGCCAGTAGTATAGAGGCCCAGGGCTATGGCTACACCTTC	CASSIEAQGYGYTF	-	-	TRBV19	TRBJ1-2
TGTGCCAGCAGTCCCGGGACTAGCGGGGGGCTGAGCTCCTACGAGCAGTACTTC	CASSPGTSGGLSSYEQYF	-	TRBD2	TRBV4-2	TRBJ2-7
TGTGCCAGCGTTTCGGGGGGCACTGAAGCTTTCTTT	CASVSGGTEAFF	-	-	TRBV2	TRBJ1-1
TGTGCCAGCAGTGAGTCGGGGTGGGGTGAAAAACTGTTTTTT	CASSESGWGEKLFF	-	-	TRBV2	TRBJ1-4
TGTGCCAGCAGCCAAGAAAGCCTAGCGGGGCTGGCTACCTCCTACAATGAGCAGTTCTTC	CASSQESLAGLATSYNEQFF	-	TRBD2	TRBV4-2	TRBJ2-1
TGTGCCTGGAGTGTAGTAGCGGACAATGAGCAGTTCTTC	CAWSVVADNEQFF	-	-	TRBV30	TRBJ2-1
TGTGCCAGCAGCCGGGGAGGGGCCCATGAGCAGTTCTTC	CASSRGGAHEQFF	-	TRBD2	TRBV9	TRBJ2-1
TGTGCCAGCAAGGCGGGACAGGGGGGGGCCTACGAGCAGTACTTC	CASKAGQGGAYEQYF	once	TRBD1	TRBV6-6	TRBJ2-7
TGTGCCCGGACAGGGGGCCCGAACACCGGGGAGCTGTTTTTT	CARTGGPNTGELFF	-	TRBD1	TRBV2	TRBJ2-2
TGTGCCAGCAGTGCCTATGAGGATAGTGAGCAGTTCTTC	CASSAYEDSEQFF	-	-	TRBV2	TRBJ2-1
TGTGCCAGCAGTGTACAAACAGGGGGCGGGCAGCCCCAGCATTTT	CASSVQTGGGQPQHF	-	TRBD1	TRBV2	TRBJ1-5
TGTGCCAGCCGCCGGGACATAACTCAGCCCCAGCATTTT	CASRRDITQPQHF	few	-	TRBV2	TRBJ1-5
TGTGCCAGTAGTCCCCGGACACCTGGAAACACCATATATTTT	CASSPRTPGNTIYF	-	-	TRBV19	TRBJ1-3
TGTGCCAGCAGCTTAGCCACAGGGCTGAGAGAAAAACTGTTTTTT	CASSLATGLREKLFF	-	-	TRBV7-8	TRBJ1-4
TGCGCCAGCTCCAATTCAGGGCCAAGACAAGAGACCCAGTACTTC	CASSNSGPRQETQYF	-	-	TRBV5-1	TRBJ2-5
TGTGCCAGTAGTACTCTAGGGGACAGACGCTACACCTTC	CASSTLGDRRYTF	-	TRBD1	TRBV19	TRBJ1-2
TGTGCCAGCAGTTTGTACCAGGGATCTGGAAACACCATATATTTT	CASSLYQGSGNTIYF	-	-	TRBV28	TRBJ1-3
TGTGCCAGCAGCGCTCAAGACAGGGGCCGTAATTCACCCCTCCACTTT	CASSAQDRGRNSPLHF	-	TRBD1	TRBV9	TRBJ1-6
TGTGCCAGCAGCTGGGCCGGGGGCACTGAAGCTTTCTTT	CASSWAGGTEAFF	-	-	TRBV5-4	TRBJ1-1
TGTGCCAGTAGTAGAAGTCCGGAGGAGCCCCAGCATTTT	CASSRSPEEPQHF	-	-	TRBV19	TRBJ1-5
TGCGCCAGCAGTTCTATTCTGAGCTCTGGAAACACCATATATTTT	CASSSILSSGNTIYF	once	-	TRBV10-2	TRBJ1-3